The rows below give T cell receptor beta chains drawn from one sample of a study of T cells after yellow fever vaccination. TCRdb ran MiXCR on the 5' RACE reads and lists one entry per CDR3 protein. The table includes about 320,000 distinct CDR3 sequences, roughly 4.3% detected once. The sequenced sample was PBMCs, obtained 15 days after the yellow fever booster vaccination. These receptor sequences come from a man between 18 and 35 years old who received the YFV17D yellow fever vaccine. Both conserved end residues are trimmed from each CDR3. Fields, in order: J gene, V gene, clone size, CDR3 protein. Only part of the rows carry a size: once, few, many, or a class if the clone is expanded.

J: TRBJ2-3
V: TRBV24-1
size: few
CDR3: ATSGTRAGTTDTQY

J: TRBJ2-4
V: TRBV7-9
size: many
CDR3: ASSFWAGLNKNIQY

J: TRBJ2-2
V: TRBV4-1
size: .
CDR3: ASSQDFGELF

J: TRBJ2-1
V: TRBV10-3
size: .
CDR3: AIKPGTSGAGQF

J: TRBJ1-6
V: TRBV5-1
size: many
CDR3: ASSLVRNSPLH

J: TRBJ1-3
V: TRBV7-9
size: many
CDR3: ASSTGGIGNTIY

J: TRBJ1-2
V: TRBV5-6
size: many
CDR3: ASSLAGFDGYT

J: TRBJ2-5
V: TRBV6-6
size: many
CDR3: ASSYALAGGMETQY

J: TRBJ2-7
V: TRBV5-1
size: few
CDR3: ASSLDLLAGGPHEQY

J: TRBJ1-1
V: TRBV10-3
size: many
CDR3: AISDWENPNTEAF

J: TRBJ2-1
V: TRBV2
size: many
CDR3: ASSVTILLNEQF

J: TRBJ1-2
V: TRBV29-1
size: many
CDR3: SVVGDGYT

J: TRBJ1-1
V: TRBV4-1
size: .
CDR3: ASSRHTWNTEAF

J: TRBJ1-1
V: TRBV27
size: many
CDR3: ASSPLIIREKSTEAF

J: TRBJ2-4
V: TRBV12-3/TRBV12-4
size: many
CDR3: ASSLGWQEGGQY

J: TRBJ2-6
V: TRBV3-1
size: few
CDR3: ASSQGYASSGANVLT

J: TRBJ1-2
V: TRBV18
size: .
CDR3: ASSPPGRPYGYT

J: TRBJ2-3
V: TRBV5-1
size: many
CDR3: ASSADSAGDTQY

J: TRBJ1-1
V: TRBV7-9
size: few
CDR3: ASSLGQPGYEAF

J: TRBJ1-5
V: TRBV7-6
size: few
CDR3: ASSSGAVNQPQH

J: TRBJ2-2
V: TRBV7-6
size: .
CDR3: ASRPIGIRELF

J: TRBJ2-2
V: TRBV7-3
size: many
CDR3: ASSSLGRNTGELF

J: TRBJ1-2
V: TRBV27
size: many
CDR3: ASSLKGDYGYT

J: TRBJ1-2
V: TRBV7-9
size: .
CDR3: ASSPPKGLGGYT